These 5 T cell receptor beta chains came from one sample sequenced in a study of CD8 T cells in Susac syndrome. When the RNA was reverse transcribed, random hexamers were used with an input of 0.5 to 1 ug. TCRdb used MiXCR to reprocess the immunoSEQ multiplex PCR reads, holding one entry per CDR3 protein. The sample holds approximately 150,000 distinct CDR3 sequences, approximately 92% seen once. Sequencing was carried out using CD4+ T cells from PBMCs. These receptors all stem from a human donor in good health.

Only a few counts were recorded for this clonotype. The chain's CDR3 is CASSRTEYYEQYF. In DNA form, the CDR3 reads TGCGCCAGCAGCCGCACAGAGTATTACGAGCAGTACTTC. The chain carries TRBV4-1 and TRBJ2-7; no definite D call. Trimming shortened V by 4 bases and J by 4 bases, and 11 bases separated the two germline ends. CDR1 and CDR2 from the germline V gene are MGHRA and YSYEKL. The CDR3 is 13 amino acids.

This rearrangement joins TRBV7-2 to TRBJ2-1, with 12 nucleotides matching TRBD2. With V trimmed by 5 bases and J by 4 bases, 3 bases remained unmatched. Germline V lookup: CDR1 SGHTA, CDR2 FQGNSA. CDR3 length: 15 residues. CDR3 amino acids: CASSDTSGGYNEQFF. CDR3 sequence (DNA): TGTGCCAGCAGCGATACTAGCGGGGGGTACAATGAGCAGTTCTTC. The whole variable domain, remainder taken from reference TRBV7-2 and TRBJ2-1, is GAGVSQSPSNKVTEKGKDVELRCDPISGHTALYWYRQSLGQGLEFLIYFQGNSAPDKSGLPSDRFSAERTGGSVSTLTIQRTQQEDSAVYLCASSDTSGGYNEQFFGPGTRLTVL.

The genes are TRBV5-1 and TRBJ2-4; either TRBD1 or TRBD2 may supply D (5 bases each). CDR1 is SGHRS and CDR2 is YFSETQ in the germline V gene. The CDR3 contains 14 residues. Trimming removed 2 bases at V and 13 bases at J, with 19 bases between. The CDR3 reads CASSLPGASGIQYF. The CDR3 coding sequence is TGCGCCAGCAGCTTACCCGGGGCCAGCGGAATCCAGTACTTC. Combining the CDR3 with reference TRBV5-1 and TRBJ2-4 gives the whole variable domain KAGVTQTPRYLIKTRGQQVTLSCSPISGHRSVSWYQQTPGQGLQFLFEYFSETQRNKGNFPGRFSGRQFSNSRSEMNVSTLELGDSALYLCASSLPGASGIQYFGAGTRLSVL.

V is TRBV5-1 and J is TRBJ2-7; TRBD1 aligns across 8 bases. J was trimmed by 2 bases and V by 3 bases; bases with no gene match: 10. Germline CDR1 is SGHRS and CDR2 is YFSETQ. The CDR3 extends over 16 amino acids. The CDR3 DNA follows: TGCGCCAGCAGCTCCCTGGCTGGGACAGGCGCCTACGAGCAGTACTTC. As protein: CASSSLAGTGAYEQYF.

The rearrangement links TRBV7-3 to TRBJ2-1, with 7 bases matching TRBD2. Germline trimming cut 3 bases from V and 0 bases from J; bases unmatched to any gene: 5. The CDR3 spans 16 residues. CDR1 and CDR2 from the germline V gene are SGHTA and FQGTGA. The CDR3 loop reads CASSLRGSSSYNEQFF. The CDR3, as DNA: TGTGCCAGCAGCTTGCGGGGGTCAAGCTCCTACAATGAGCAGTTCTTC.